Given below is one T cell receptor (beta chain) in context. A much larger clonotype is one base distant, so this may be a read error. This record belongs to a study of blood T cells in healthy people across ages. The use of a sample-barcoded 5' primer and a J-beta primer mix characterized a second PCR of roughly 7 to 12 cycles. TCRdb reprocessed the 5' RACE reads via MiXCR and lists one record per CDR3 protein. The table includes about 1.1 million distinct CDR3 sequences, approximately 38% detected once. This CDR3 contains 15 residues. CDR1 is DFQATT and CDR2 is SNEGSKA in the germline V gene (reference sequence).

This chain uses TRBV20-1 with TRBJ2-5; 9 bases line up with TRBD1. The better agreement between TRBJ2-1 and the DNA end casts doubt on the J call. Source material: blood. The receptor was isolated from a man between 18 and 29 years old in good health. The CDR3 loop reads CSAASRTGAAETQFF. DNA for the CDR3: TGCAGTGCTGCCAGCCGGACAGGGGCGGCAGAGACCCAGTTCTTC.